What follows are 14 T cell receptor beta chains derived from one specimen sequenced in a study of shared clonotypes between healthy human individuals. TCRdb keeps only in-frame clones here, not all; method: immunoSEQ multiplex PCR. Here the sample spans over a million clones, around 97% being singletons. Sequencing was performed on naive CD4+ T cells sorted from blood. The subset here: CD45RA+ positively selected. These receptors were taken from a man aged 25-40 years in good health.

The V call is TRBV5-5, the J call TRBJ1-2; no clear D. Germline values: CDR1 SGHKS, CDR2 YYEKEE (reference sequence). The ends were cut back, 0 bases at V and 6 bases at J, with 15 bases in the middle. This CDR3 region has 15 residues. In nucleotides, the CDR3 is TGTGCCAGCAGCTTGGCCAATCGGGCGGATGATGGCTACACCTTC. The encoded protein is CASSLANRADDGYTF.

The chain couples TRBV5-4 to TRBJ2-2, with 8 positions matching TRBD1. This CDR3 contains 16 residues. After removal of 5 bases from V and 0 bases from J, the junction contained 6 bases not matched to a gene. Germline V lookup: CDR1 SGHNT, CDR2 YYREEE (reference sequence). CDR3 sequence reads: CASRSPGQANTGELFF. CDR3 in DNA: TGTGCCAGCAGGTCACCGGGACAGGCGAACACCGGGGAGCTGTTTTTT.

V usage is TRBV19 and J usage is TRBJ2-7; no clear D gene. V shed 0 bases and J shed 1 base, with 13 bases lying between them. The length of the CDR3 is 16 residues. In germline, CDR1 is LNHDA, CDR2 SQIVND (reference sequence). CDR3 coding DNA: TGTGCCAGTAGTATAGATTCGGCAGGAAAATCCTACGAGCAGTACTTC. Residues: CASSIDSAGKSYEQYF.

The J gene is TRBJ2-2, the V gene TRBV9; the match to TRBD2 covers 15 bases. This CDR3 has 18 amino acids. Germline V gene sequence: CDR1 SGDLS, CDR2 YYNGEE. V was clipped by 0 bases and J by 6 bases; unmatched bases: 6. The CDR3: CASSVGGLAGGGAGELFF. In nucleotides, the CDR3 is TGTGCCAGCAGCGTAGGGGGACTAGCGGGAGGTGGTGCCGGGGAGCTGTTTTTT.

This clone was recorded only once. V gene TRBV10-3 combines with J gene TRBJ2-3, with a weak D call TRBD2 (6 bases). Germline V gene data show CDR1 as ENHRY and CDR2 as SYGVKD. V was trimmed by 7 bases and J by 4 bases, leaving 12 bases between them. The CDR3 covers 13 residues. The CDR3 sequence is CAITPRLADTQYF. DNA for the CDR3: TGTGCCATCACCCCCCGACTAGCAGATACGCAGTATTTT.

The rearrangement joins TRBV6-1 to TRBJ1-5; D possibly corresponds to TRBD1 (5 bases). CDR1 MNHNS and CDR2 SASEGT come from the germline V gene. This CDR3 spans 14 amino acids. The V end lost 8 bases, the J end lost 8 bases, and 19 bases lay between the germline ends. The CDR3, as DNA: TGTGCCAGCGCCAAACTCGGGGGGAACGAGCCCCAGCATTTT. This codes for CASAKLGGNEPQHF.

The chain joins TRBV5-6 to TRBJ2-7, with 8 bases matching TRBD1. There are 16 residues in the CDR3. With 5 bases clipped from V and 4 bases from J, the junction kept 14 bases outside the gene matches. Germline V gene sequence: CDR1 SGHDT, CDR2 YYEEEE. DNA for the CDR3: TGTGCCAGCAGTCGGCGGACAGGGTCAATTAATTACGAGCAGTACTTC. This sequence encodes CASSRRTGSINYEQYF.

J is TRBJ2-7 and V is TRBV11-3; 8 bases map to TRBD1. V dropped 5 bases and J dropped 4; count of bases not matched to a gene: 10. CDR3 length: 15 residues. Looked up from germline, CDR1 is SGHNT and CDR2 is YENEEA. The CDR3 is CASSPSPGQVYEQYF. For the CDR3, the DNA is TGTGCCAGCAGCCCATCACCGGGACAGGTATACGAGCAGTACTTC. The variable domain in full, completed from reference TRBV11-3 and TRBJ2-7, reads EAGVVQSPRYKIIEKKQPVAFWCNPISGHNTLYWYLQNLGQGPELLIRYENEEAVDDSQLPKDRFSAERLKGVDSTLKIQPAELGDSAVYLCASSPSPGQVYEQYFGPGTRLTVT.

This chain uses TRBV2 with TRBJ2-7; tentatively, D is TRBD2 (5 bases). The CDR3 covers 12 residues. Trimming cost V 1 base and J 7 bases, with 8 bases left between them. CDR1 is SNHLY and CDR2 is FYNNEI in the germline V gene. In nucleotides, the CDR3 is TGTGCCAGCAGTGAAGATCGGGGTGAGCAGTACTTC. It is translated as CASSEDRGEQYF.

The chain recombines TRBV5-6 with TRBJ1-5, with TRBD1 matching 7 bases. The CDR3 spans 18 residues. V lost 4 bases, J lost 0 bases, and 13 bases stayed unmatched. Germline lookup yields CDR1 SGHDT and CDR2 YYEEEE. DNA of the CDR3: TGTGCCAGCAGCACCAAACAGGGGAAGGGGTCTAGCAATCAGCCCCAGCATTTT. It translates to CASSTKQGKGSSNQPQHF. Full variable domain (missing parts from reference TRBV5-6 and TRBJ1-5): DAGVTQSPTHLIKTRGQQVTLRCSPKSGHDTVSWYQQALGQGPQFIFQYYEEEERQRGNFPDRFSGHQFPNYSSELNVNALLLGDSALYLCASSTKQGKGSSNQPQHFGDGTRLSIL.

The chain employs TRBV6-1 and TRBJ1-1; the match to TRBD1 covers 7 bases. From germline, CDR1 is MNHNS and CDR2 SASEGT. The ends lost 8 bases at V and 4 bases at J; junction bases unmatched: 7. This CDR3 is 13 amino acids long. The CDR3 protein is CASGYTGATEAFF. CDR3 DNA sequence: TGTGCCAGCGGATATACAGGGGCCACTGAAGCTTTCTTT.

The V call is TRBV5-1, the J call TRBJ2-7, with 8 bases aligning to TRBD2. V dropped 3 bases and J dropped 5; count of bases not matched to a gene: 13. Germline V gives CDR1 SGHRS, CDR2 YFSETQ. The CDR3 sequence is 16 residues long. As DNA, the CDR3 is TGCGCCAGCAGCTCGTTAGGGGTAAGCGGGAGAAACGAGCAGTACTTC. Translation: CASSSLGVSGRNEQYF.

The chain has TRBV6-1 and TRBJ1-4; D is perhaps TRBD1 (5 bases). The V and J ends lost 9 bases and 10 bases respectively, with 18 bases between them. The germline V gene has CDR1 MNHNS and CDR2 SASEGT. The CDR3 runs 13 residues. This chain's CDR3 is CASLPRDSGKLFF. Written as DNA, the CDR3 is TGTGCCAGTTTACCTCGGGACTCCGGAAAACTGTTTTTT.

The V and J genes are TRBV9 and TRBJ2-5, with D possibly matching TRBD2 (6 bases). This CDR3 comprises 14 residues. V lost 4 bases and J 0 bases, leaving 10 bases between the germline ends. Germline lookup yields CDR1 SGDLS and CDR2 YYNGEE. The CDR3, as DNA: TGTGCCAGCAGCCCCGGGACTTACCAAGAGACCCAGTACTTC. This codes for CASSPGTYQETQYF.